The rows below give T cell receptor beta chains drawn from one sample of a study of cytomegalovirus exposure and HLA in healthy donors. Using immunoSEQ multiplex PCR, the repertoire was profiled, and TCRdb retains in-frame clones only, with some absent. This sample's clone table lists around 140,000 clones. Sequencing input: PBMCs. All receptors derive from a woman aged 40-49 years in good health and CMV-seronegative. The CDR3 runs from the conserved cysteine through the conserved F or W. Fields, in order: V gene, D gene, J gene, CDR3 DNA, CDR3 protein. The D gene is left open where the match is weak.

>TRBV19|TRBD1|TRBJ1-5
TGTGCCAGTAGTAGAACCAGGGGGCCATCCAATCAGCCCCAGCATTTT
CASSRTRGPSNQPQHF
>TRBV7-9|TRBD1|TRBJ1-6
TGTGCCAGCAGCTTAGTAGGACAGGGGAATTCACCCCTCCACTTT
CASSLVGQGNSPLHF
>TRBV28|TRBD1|TRBJ1-5
TGTGCCAGCAGTTTAGAGAGGGACAGGGGACATCAGCCCCAGCATTTT
CASSLERDRGHQPQHF
>TRBV7-2|.|TRBJ2-3
TGTGCCAGCCAGTGGCAGGGGAGCACAGATACGCAGTATTTT
CASQWQGSTDTQYF
>TRBV7-2|TRBD2|TRBJ2-3
TGTGCCAGCAGCCTCCCCGGGGGGGGGAGGGCAGATACGCAGTATTTT
CASSLPGGGRADTQYF
>TRBV28|.|TRBJ1-5
TGTGCCAGCAGTTTCGCAGGGGTGGATCAGCCCCAGCATTTT
CASSFAGVDQPQHF
>TRBV6-5|TRBD1|TRBJ1-5
TGTGCCAGCAGGCCAGGGGGCTCGGGCAATCAGCCCCAGCATTTT
CASRPGGSGNQPQHF
>TRBV6-4|TRBD2|TRBJ2-1
TGTGCCAGCATCAGACTAGCGGGGGGCTCCTACAATGAGCAGTTCTTC
CASIRLAGGSYNEQFF
>TRBV7-2|TRBD1|TRBJ1-4
TGTGCCAGCAGCTCGCAGGGGGCCGGTGAAAAACTGTTTTTT
CASSSQGAGEKLFF
>TRBV18|TRBD1|TRBJ2-5
TGTGCCAGCTCACTCGGGACAGGACTAAGGGAGACCCAGTACTTC
CASSLGTGLRETQYF